The rows below give T cell receptor beta chains drawn from one sample of a study of T cells in Graves' hyperthyroidism and ophthalmopathy. TCRdb independently ran MiXCR on the multiplex PCR reads; one entry per CDR3 protein. This sample has 370,000 or so distinct CDR3 sequences, with more than 20% found just once. The sequencing input was blood. The origin of the receptors is a man in his fifties or sixties with Graves' hyperthyroidism. Both conserved end residues are part of each CDR3. The order of the fields is J gene, V gene, clone size, D gene, CDR3 DNA, CDR3 protein. The D gene is left open where the match is weak. Clone size is shown for a subset of rows, as once, few, many or a class of expanded clone.

J gene: TRBJ1-3; V gene: TRBV12-3/TRBV12-4; clone size: NA; D gene: NA; CDR3 DNA: TGTGCCAGCAGTCAACAATTTACAGGGTCCTCTGGAAACACCATATATTTT; CDR3 protein: CASSQQFTGSSGNTIYF
J gene: TRBJ2-3; V gene: TRBV6-1; clone size: many; D gene: TRBD2; CDR3 DNA: TGTGCCAGCAGTGAATTAGCGGGAGCCACAGATACGCAGTATTTT; CDR3 protein: CASSELAGATDTQYF
J gene: TRBJ1-2; V gene: TRBV27; clone size: once; D gene: NA; CDR3 DNA: TGTGCCAGCAGTCTCAGCCCGGGACATACTTATGGCTACACCTTC; CDR3 protein: CASSLSPGHTYGYTF
J gene: TRBJ1-1; V gene: TRBV28; clone size: few; D gene: TRBD1; CDR3 DNA: TGTGCCAGCAGGGAGGACAGGGGGTACACTGAAGCTTTCTTT; CDR3 protein: CASREDRGYTEAFF
J gene: TRBJ1-2; V gene: TRBV28; clone size: many; D gene: NA; CDR3 DNA: TGTGCCAGCAGTTCTCCGGGTGGGGGGCGCATTTACTATGGCTACACCTTC; CDR3 protein: CASSSPGGGRIYYGYTF
J gene: TRBJ2-7; V gene: TRBV28; clone size: few; D gene: NA; CDR3 DNA: TGTGCCAGCAGATCAATCGTTGGCGGAAGCGAGCAGTACTTC; CDR3 protein: CASRSIVGGSEQYF
J gene: TRBJ1-2; V gene: TRBV18; clone size: few; D gene: TRBD1; CDR3 DNA: TGTGCCAGCTCACCGACAGGGGACCCACGGGGCTACACCTTC; CDR3 protein: CASSPTGDPRGYTF
J gene: TRBJ2-2; V gene: TRBV3-1; clone size: few; D gene: NA; CDR3 DNA: TGTGCCAGCAGCCAAGAGGGCGTTACCGGGGAGCTGTTTTTT; CDR3 protein: CASSQEGVTGELFF
J gene: TRBJ1-2; V gene: TRBV6-1; clone size: few; D gene: NA; CDR3 DNA: TGTGCCAGCAGTGATAAGTGGGCCTATGGCTACACCTTC; CDR3 protein: CASSDKWAYGYTF
J gene: TRBJ2-1; V gene: TRBV7-3; clone size: many; D gene: TRBD1; CDR3 DNA: TGTGCCAGCAGCTTATCGGCAGGGGGATTCAATGAGCAGTTCTTC; CDR3 protein: CASSLSAGGFNEQFF
J gene: TRBJ1-2; V gene: TRBV7-2; clone size: NA; D gene: TRBD1; CDR3 DNA: TGTGCCAGCAGCTTAAACCAGGGGGCGAATGGCTACACCTTC; CDR3 protein: CASSLNQGANGYTF
J gene: TRBJ2-5; V gene: TRBV28; clone size: few; D gene: NA; CDR3 DNA: TGTGCCACCTGGTTCGCGGAGCAAGAGACCCAGTACTTC; CDR3 protein: CATWFAEQETQYF
J gene: TRBJ2-7; V gene: TRBV6-5; clone size: NA; D gene: NA; CDR3 DNA: TGTGCCAGCAGTTACCCCCTGGGGGAGTTCTCCTACGAGCAGTACTTC; CDR3 protein: CASSYPLGEFSYEQYF
J gene: TRBJ2-7; V gene: TRBV5-1; clone size: few; D gene: NA; CDR3 DNA: TGCGCCAGCAGCTTGGCGGACAGTAAGTACGAGCAGTACTTC; CDR3 protein: CASSLADSKYEQYF
J gene: TRBJ2-2; V gene: TRBV29-1; clone size: few; D gene: NA; CDR3 DNA: TGCAGCGTTAATAGCAGGGCGAACACCGGGGAGCTGTTTTTT; CDR3 protein: CSVNSRANTGELFF
J gene: TRBJ2-7; V gene: TRBV7-2; clone size: few; D gene: TRBD2; CDR3 DNA: TGTGCCAGCAGCCGACTTCACTGGGGGGGCTACGAGCAGTACTTC; CDR3 protein: CASSRLHWGGYEQYF
J gene: TRBJ2-7; V gene: TRBV30; clone size: many; D gene: TRBD1; CDR3 DNA: TGTGCCTGGCACAATCCGGGACAGGGGGGCGAGCAGTACTTC; CDR3 protein: CAWHNPGQGGEQYF
J gene: TRBJ2-7; V gene: TRBV7-6; clone size: many; D gene: NA; CDR3 DNA: TGTGCCAGCAGTACCGGGACGCGTCCCACCTACGAGCAGTACTTC; CDR3 protein: CASSTGTRPTYEQYF
J gene: TRBJ2-2; V gene: TRBV11-1; clone size: NA; D gene: TRBD1; CDR3 DNA: TGTGCCAGCAGCTTGAGTGGGACAGGCGGGGAGCTGTTTTTT; CDR3 protein: CASSLSGTGGELFF
J gene: TRBJ2-7; V gene: TRBV6-2/TRBV6-3; clone size: many; D gene: NA; CDR3 DNA: TGTGCCAGCAGTTACCTCGGGGGCTACGAGCAGTACTTC; CDR3 protein: CASSYLGGYEQYF
J gene: TRBJ2-3; V gene: TRBV15; clone size: many; D gene: TRBD1; CDR3 DNA: TGTGCCACCAGACTCGACAGGGGTGGTACAGATACGCAGTATTTT; CDR3 protein: CATRLDRGGTDTQYF
J gene: TRBJ2-7; V gene: TRBV5-1; clone size: few; D gene: NA; CDR3 DNA: TGCGCCAGCAGCTTGGCTAGTTCCCCCTACGAGCAGTACTTC; CDR3 protein: CASSLASSPYEQYF
J gene: TRBJ2-1; V gene: TRBV6-2/TRBV6-3; clone size: NA; D gene: TRBD2; CDR3 DNA: TGTGCCAGCAGTTACGGGCTAGCGGTAGATGAGCAGTTCTTC; CDR3 protein: CASSYGLAVDEQFF
J gene: TRBJ2-7; V gene: TRBV5-6; clone size: few; D gene: TRBD1; CDR3 DNA: TGTGCCAGCAGCCTGGGACAGGGAGAGGGAGAGCAGTACTTC; CDR3 protein: CASSLGQGEGEQYF
J gene: TRBJ2-3; V gene: TRBV11-2; clone size: many; D gene: NA; CDR3 DNA: TGTGCCAGCAGCTTACTCAGGCTCACAGATACGCAGTATTTT; CDR3 protein: CASSLLRLTDTQYF
J gene: TRBJ1-2; V gene: TRBV2; clone size: few; D gene: TRBD1; CDR3 DNA: TGTGCCAGCAGTCCCCCAGGGGGCGCTGGCTACACCTTC; CDR3 protein: CASSPPGGAGYTF
J gene: TRBJ1-5; V gene: TRBV6-9; clone size: few; D gene: TRBD1; CDR3 DNA: TGTGCCAGCAGTTATAGGGACAGCTGGGACGGGGACGGCGATCAGCCCCAGCATTTT; CDR3 protein: CASSYRDSWDGDGDQPQHF
J gene: TRBJ2-3; V gene: TRBV11-2; clone size: many; D gene: NA; CDR3 DNA: TGTGCCAGCAGCTTAGAGGGCCTCACAGATACGCAGTATTTT; CDR3 protein: CASSLEGLTDTQYF
J gene: TRBJ2-1; V gene: TRBV5-6; clone size: NA; D gene: TRBD1; CDR3 DNA: TGTGCCAGCAGTCGGGACAGGGGGGAGACCCAGTTCTTC; CDR3 protein: CASSRDRGETQFF
J gene: TRBJ2-3; V gene: TRBV7-2; clone size: NA; D gene: NA; CDR3 DNA: TGTGCCAGCAGCTTATGGCCCGAGGCGGGCTATTCCACAGATACGCAGTATTTT; CDR3 protein: CASSLWPEAGYSTDTQYF
J gene: TRBJ1-1; V gene: TRBV12-3/TRBV12-4; clone size: many; D gene: NA; CDR3 DNA: TGTGCCAGCACCCTCGAGGGGGGGGGCACTGAAGCTTTCTTT; CDR3 protein: CASTLEGGGTEAFF
J gene: TRBJ2-1; V gene: TRBV6-2/TRBV6-3; clone size: NA; D gene: NA; CDR3 DNA: TGTGTCAGCAGTTCCGGGACAATTTATGAGCAGTTCTTC; CDR3 protein: CVSSSGTIYEQFF